The present T cell receptor (beta chain) was sequenced within a study of blood T cell repertoires in COVID-19 (dated by TCRdb to 2018 to 2020). Looking at the study overall: Samples from collaborators originated in the United States, Italy and Spain and spanned both the acute and convalescent phases of COVID-19. Where HLA class I and class II types were available, the types were taken from metadata supplied by the sample provider, not from assay-based typing. The material from the prospective study consisted of cDNA or gDNA derived from T cells, B-cell-depleted T cells, or PBMCs. A freely available public database, intended as a resource for researchers studying the immune response to SARS-CoV-2, is where the repertoires were released. The dataset comprised deeply sampled blood TCRbeta repertoires from subjects exposed to, actively infected with, or recovered from COVID-19. Samples came from the ongoing ImmuneRACE study (first 160 participants) plus 1,254 subjects from 6 global collaborators. Nearly every sample came with metadata listing a de-identified subject ID, COVID-19 status, age in years and sex.

At one collaborating source in Seattle, patients were enrolled during active infection and were followed longitudinally through the course of disease. Each collaborating institution followed its own protocols to collect whole blood in K2EDTA tubes. For TCRbeta analysis, collaborators shipped samples in one of three forms: frozen whole blood, isolated PBMCs, or DNA extracted from either of those sample types. The CDR3 numbers 16 residues from cysteine through phenylalanine. Only CDR3 DNA remains: 48 bases, in frame from the first base. The germline V gene encodes CDR1 MNHEY and CDR2 SVGAGI. Trimming takes 3 bases from V and 2 bases from J, and the germline ends sit 17 bases apart. TCRbeta CDR3 regions were amplified from genomic DNA by means of the immunoSEQ Assay, a bias-controlled multiplex PCR. Per the authors' processing: The number of nucleated cells in each sample was estimated from the amplification of reference gene primers within the assay. To quantify the absolute abundance of each unique TCRbeta CDR3 rearrangement, sequence reads were collapsed and filtered. Productive Simpson clonality was computed per sample as the square root of Simpson's diversity index over productive rearrangements. TCRdb obtained this table from immuneACCESS and retained in-frame rearrangements with V and J assigned. These tables miss some clones; where compared with another copy, unresolved V genes account for less than half of the shortfall, and the remainder is unexplained. The DNA gave D and trimming, while V, J and clone size come from that table. This sample is represented by 250,000 to 350,000 clones; under 85% of them were singletons. 0.85% to 0.9% of the sample lies in the top ten.

Findings and caveats that apply to the study as a whole: Clinical and demographic metadata were provided uncurated, with the amount varying by source and participant.

Turning to this clone: Its cognate antigen has yet to be identified. The input lacks base qualities; no much larger clone sits a single base away.

The chain couples TRBV6-5 to TRBJ2-7; the D segment could be TRBD2, given 6 matching bases. The receptor was isolated from a human donor with COVID-19, enrolled during active disease. The donor label of this sample is uncertain. Sequencing was done on a sample of peripheral blood. CDR3 region: CASSYPGRGGTYEQYF. The nucleotides read TGTGCCAGCAGTTATCCGGGGCGGGGAGGTACCTACGAGCAGTACTTC.